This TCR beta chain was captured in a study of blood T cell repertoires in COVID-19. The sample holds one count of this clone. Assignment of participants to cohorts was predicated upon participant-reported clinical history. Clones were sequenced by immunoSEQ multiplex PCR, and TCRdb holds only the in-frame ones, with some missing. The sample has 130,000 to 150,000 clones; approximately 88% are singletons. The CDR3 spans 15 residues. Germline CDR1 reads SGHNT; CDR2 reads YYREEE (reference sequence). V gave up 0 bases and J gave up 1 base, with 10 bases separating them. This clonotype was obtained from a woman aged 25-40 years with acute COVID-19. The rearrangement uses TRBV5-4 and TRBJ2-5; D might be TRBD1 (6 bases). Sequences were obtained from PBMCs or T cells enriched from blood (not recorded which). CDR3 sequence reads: CASSLAGGSQETQYF. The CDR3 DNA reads TGTGCCAGCAGCTTGGCTGGGGGCTCCCAAGAGACCCAGTACTTC. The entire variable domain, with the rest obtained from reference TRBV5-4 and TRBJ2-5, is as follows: ETGVTQSPTHLIKTRGQQVTLRCSSQSGHNTVSWYQQALGQGPQFIFQYYREEENGRGNFPPRFSGLQFPNYSSELNVNALELDDSALYLCASSLAGGSQETQYFGPGTRLLVL.